One sample yielded the 24 T cell receptor beta chains listed below, sequenced in a study of tumor-infiltrating lymphocytes in localized non-small cell lung cancer. Profiling relied on immunoSEQ multiplex PCR, and the TCRdb table lists in-frame clones only, not all of them. The repertoire holds about 12,000 clones, roughly 66% seen once, with 8% to 13% in the top ten. The specimen was uninvolved lung tissue not adjacent to the tumor. The receptors were gathered from a human donor with non-small cell lung cancer.

V is TRBV16 and J is TRBJ1-1, with D possibly matching TRBD1 (6 bases). The V and J ends lost 3 bases and 6 bases respectively, with 17 bases between them. CDR1 and CDR2 from the germline V gene are KGHSY and FQNENV. The CDR3 totals 15 residues. This CDR3 is CASSHEKQGIAEAFF. The CDR3 DNA reads TGTGCCAGCAGCCACGAAAAACAGGGTATCGCTGAAGCTTTCTTT. The full variable domain, with the rest looked up from reference TRBV16 and TRBJ1-1, is GEEVAQTPKHLVRGEGQKAKLYCAPIKGHSYVFWYQQVLKNEFKFLISFQNENVFDETGMPKERFSAKCLPNSPCSLEIQATKLEDSAVYFCASSHEKQGIAEAFFGQGTRLTVV.

The chain couples TRBV27 to TRBJ1-1; D unclear. Germline V gene data show CDR1 as MNHEY and CDR2 as SMNVEV (reference sequence). There are 12 residues in the CDR3. Trimming cost V 1 base and J 13 bases, with 13 bases left between them. CDR3 loop: CASSLFLGQLFF. In DNA form, the CDR3 reads TGTGCCAGCAGTTTATTTTTAGGGCAACTTTTCTTT.

The chain has TRBV2 and TRBJ1-5; D unclear. Per the germline V gene, CDR1 is SNHLY and CDR2 is FYNNEI. With 4 bases removed from V and 12 bases from J, the gap between germline ends came to 10 bases. This CDR3 spans 11 amino acids. The chain's CDR3 is CASSVAGHQHF. The DNA for the CDR3 is TGTGCCAGCAGTGTGGCAGGCCACCAGCATTTT.

J is TRBJ1-5 and V is TRBV7-9, with D possibly TRBD1 on 5 matching bases. The ends were cut back, 3 bases at V and 4 bases at J, with 10 bases in the middle. This CDR3 spans 14 amino acids. Germline values: CDR1 SEHNR, CDR2 FQNEAQ (reference sequence). In DNA form, the CDR3 reads TGTGCCAGCAGCTTCGTCGGGGCTAATCAGCCCCAGCATTTT. This sequence encodes CASSFVGANQPQHF.

V and J are TRBV7-2 and TRBJ2-1; the D is unclear. V was shortened by 5 bases and J by 6 bases, with 11 bases between the two germline ends. This CDR3 is built from 13 residues. In germline, CDR1 is SGHTA, CDR2 FQGNSA. CDR3 protein: CASSRPRSNEQFF. In DNA form, the CDR3 reads TGTGCCAGCAGCCGGCCCAGGTCCAATGAGCAGTTCTTC.

The chain joins TRBV7-9 to TRBJ2-3, with a weak D call TRBD1 (6 bases). The V end lost 1 base, the J end lost 4 bases, and 15 bases lay between the germline ends. The CDR3 spans 16 residues. The germline V gene encodes CDR1 SEHNR and CDR2 FQNEAQ (reference sequence). The CDR3 here is CASSLGWQGKADTQYF. Written as DNA, the CDR3 is TGTGCCAGCAGCTTAGGATGGCAGGGGAAGGCAGATACGCAGTATTTT.

The CDR3 DNA follows: TGTGCCTGGAGTGTACGGGGGTCTCAGGGGAACATTCAGTACTTC. It encodes CAWSVRGSQGNIQYF. The V call is TRBV30, the J call TRBJ2-4; D tentatively reads TRBD1 or TRBD2 (6 bases each). The V and J ends lost 0 bases and 7 bases respectively, with 16 bases between them. The CDR3 runs 15 residues. CDR1 is GTSNPN, CDR2 SVGIG, per germline (reference sequence).

This clone occurred once. The J gene is TRBJ2-5, the V gene TRBV7-8, with 11 bases identical to TRBD2. V dropped 8 bases and J dropped 7; count of bases not matched to a gene: 3. The CDR3 contains 12 residues. Germline assignment: CDR1 SGHVS and CDR2 FQNEAQ. This CDR3 reads CASGGTSGTQYF. CDR3 in DNA: TGTGCCAGCGGCGGGACTAGCGGGACCCAGTACTTC. Drawing the rest from reference TRBV7-8 and TRBJ2-5, the complete variable domain is GAGVSQSPRYKVAKRGQDVALRCDPISGHVSLFWYQQALGQGPEFLTYFQNEAQLDKSGLPSDRFFAERPEGSVSTLKIQRTQQEDSAVYLCASGGTSGTQYFGPGTRLLVL.

The chain is built from TRBV7-2 and TRBJ2-7; 9 bases match TRBD1. The ends lost 1 base at V and 3 bases at J; junction bases unmatched: 4. Germline CDR1 is SGHTA and CDR2 is FQGNSA. This CDR3 is built from 15 residues. This chain's CDR3 is CASSLDGQGFYEQYF. CDR3 in DNA: TGTGCCAGCAGCTTAGACGGACAGGGGTTCTACGAGCAGTACTTC. Full variable domain (rest looked up from reference TRBV7-2 and TRBJ2-7): GAGVSQSPSNKVTEKGKDVELRCDPISGHTALYWYRQSLGQGLEFLIYFQGNSAPDKSGLPSDRFSAERTGGSVSTLTIQRTQQEDSAVYLCASSLDGQGFYEQYFGPGTRLTVT.

V gene TRBV5-3 combines with J gene TRBJ2-2; perhaps D is TRBD1 or TRBD2 (5 bases each). TRBV5-3 belongs to the ORF category, with a function that is uncertain. There are 15 residues in the CDR3. The germline V and J ends were trimmed by 4 bases and 0 bases, with 10 bases remaining between them. The DNA for the CDR3 is TGTGCCAGAAGCCCCGGGGCGGCGAACACCGGGGAGCTGTTTTTT. This gives the protein CARSPGAANTGELFF.

The chain uses TRBV6-6 and TRBJ2-1; D is uncertain. The CDR3 length is 12 residues. The germline V and J ends were trimmed by 0 bases and 7 bases, with 4 bases remaining between them. Germline CDR1 reads MNHNY; CDR2 reads SVGAGI (reference sequence). The CDR3 nucleotides are TGTGCCAGCAGTTACTCGTGGAATGAGCAGTTCTTC. It translates to CASSYSWNEQFF.

The CDR3 DNA reads as TGTGCCAGCAGCCTAGCGAACCGCGGCTACACCTTC. As protein: CASSLANRGYTF. This chain joins TRBV13 and TRBJ1-2; D is uncertain. V shed 5 bases and J shed 8 bases, with 12 bases lying between them. The CDR3 has 12 residues. Per germline, CDR1 PRHDT and CDR2 FYEKMQ (reference sequence).

In the case of this clone: It is unclear where the CDR3 begins or ends on the DNA, so no DNA is shown, and the CDR3 is as TCRdb lists it. The rearrangement links TRBV21-1 to TRBJ2-7; the table's TRBD1 call for D was not verified on the DNA. TRBV21-1 is classified as a pseudogene. Counting both end residues, the CDR3 totals 15 amino acids. The CDR3 reads CASSKVGQGTGEQYF.

The chain links TRBV6-5 to TRBJ1-6; D possibly corresponds to TRBD1 (5 bases). The CDR3 is 14 residues long. Trimming took off 4 bases at V and 8 bases at J, with 12 bases between the two ends. Germline loops: CDR1 MNHEY, CDR2 SVGAGI. The CDR3 here is CASSWRQGDSPLHF. CDR3 coding DNA: TGTGCCAGCAGTTGGCGGCAGGGTGATTCACCCCTCCACTTT.

The J gene is TRBJ2-3, the V gene TRBV28, with 11 bases lining up with TRBD2. This CDR3 is 18 amino acids long. Germline CDR1 reads MDHEN; CDR2 reads SYDVKM. The junction had 13 bases not matched to a gene; V was cut back by 6 bases and J by 2 bases. CDR3 nucleotide sequence: TGTGCCAGCAGGCCATCTCGTCTAGCGGGAGGAACCACAGATACGCAGTATTTT. Amino acids: CASRPSRLAGGTTDTQYF.

This chain joins TRBV6-1 and TRBJ1-1, with D perhaps TRBD1 (5 bases). This CDR3 comprises 13 residues. CDR1 MNHNS and CDR2 SASEGT come from the germline V gene. Trimming pared 1 base from V and 4 bases from J, leaving 7 bases between. CDR3 region: CASSEVGGTEAFF. For the CDR3, the DNA is TGTGCCAGCAGTGAAGTTGGGGGCACTGAAGCTTTCTTT.

This sequence joins TRBV11-2 and TRBJ2-7; D is ambiguous. The CDR3 extends over 13 amino acids. Germline CDR1 reads SGHAT; CDR2 reads FQNNGV. V shed 1 base and J shed 1 base, with 5 bases lying between them. In DNA form, the CDR3 reads TGTGCCAGCAGCTTAGGGGGATCCTACGAGCAGTACTTC. It translates to CASSLGGSYEQYF.

In its sample, this clone was seen a few times. The genes are TRBV6-6 and TRBJ1-4; D remains ambiguous. Germline CDR1 is MNHNY and CDR2 is SVGAGI (reference sequence). This CDR3 contains 13 residues. V was trimmed by 6 bases and J by 4 bases, leaving 9 bases between them. CDR3 in DNA: TGTGCCAGCAGCCTACAGCTTAATGAAAAACTGTTTTTT. As protein: CASSLQLNEKLFF.

The rearrangement links TRBV6-1 to TRBJ2-5, with D unclear. There are 14 residues in the CDR3. Trimming pared 0 bases from V and 6 bases from J, leaving 11 bases between. Per germline, CDR1 MNHNS and CDR2 SASEGT. This CDR3 is CASSEARNLKTQYF. The CDR3 DNA is TGTGCCAGCAGTGAAGCCCGGAATTTAAAGACCCAGTACTTC.

The chain recombines TRBV12-5 with TRBJ1-5, with TRBD1 matching 7 bases. Germline CDR1 reads LGHNT; CDR2 reads FRNRAP. Trimming cost V 8 bases and J 2 bases; bases outside gene matches: 6. CDR3 length: 14 amino acids. This chain's CDR3 is CASMWGTGNQPQHF. In DNA form, the CDR3 reads TGTGCTAGTATGTGGGGGACAGGCAATCAGCCCCAGCATTTT.

The V gene is TRBV7-2, the J gene TRBJ1-1; 9 positions agree with TRBD1. The CDR3 runs 15 residues. Germline-derived CDR1 and CDR2 are SGHTA and FQGNSA. The ends lost 5 bases at V and 1 base at J; junction bases unmatched: 5. The CDR3 DNA follows: TGTGCCAGCAGCCTAATGGACAGGGGGAACACTGAAGCTTTCTTT. Amino acids: CASSLMDRGNTEAFF.

This chain uses TRBV29-1 with TRBJ1-1; a possible D gene is TRBD1 (5 bases). The CDR3 has 13 residues. Trimming stripped 7 bases from V and 1 base from J, with 13 bases between. Germline V gene data show CDR1 as SQVTM and CDR2 as ANQGSEA. The CDR3 nucleotides are TGCAGCGGACTGCGGGGCAGGAACACTGAAGCTTTCTTT. Protein: CSGLRGRNTEAFF.

V and J are TRBV5-1 and TRBJ2-2; 7 positions match TRBD1. The CDR3 has 15 amino acids. CDR1 SGHRS and CDR2 YFSETQ come from the germline V gene. Trimming cost V 0 bases and J 3 bases; bases outside gene matches: 2. The CDR3, as DNA: TGCGCCAGCAGCTTGGGGGGACAGTACACCGGGGAGCTGTTTTTT. Amino acids: CASSLGGQYTGELFF.

The chain joins TRBV29-1 to TRBJ2-7; TRBD1 matches 8 bases. V dropped 2 bases and J dropped 1; count of bases not matched to a gene: 7. The germline CDR1 and CDR2 sequences are SQVTM and ANQGSEA. The CDR3 has 15 residues. The CDR3 DNA follows: TGCAGCGTTGAACGGCAGGGGGCAGTTTCCTACGAGCAGTACTTC. Translating gives CSVERQGAVSYEQYF.